This T cell receptor beta chain was documented in a study of cytomegalovirus exposure and HLA in healthy donors. Regarding the study as a whole: Some V segments (TRBV6-2 and TRBV6-3 among them) were excluded as indistinguishable. According to reports, the classifier identified cytomegalovirus status with high specificity and sensitivity. Later on, an analysis tied 15,000 to 20,000 TCR beta sequences to HLA alleles at 0.05 false discovery rate. Some public TCRs appeared in many individuals, while most sequences were rare.

This CDR3 is built from 15 residues. The V end lost 5 bases, the J end lost 4 bases, and 18 bases lay between the germline ends. In germline, CDR1 is MGHRA, CDR2 YSYEKL. This PCR relied on a set of 60 Vbeta primers and 13 Jbeta primers. Assay: immunoSEQ multiplex PCR; the TCRdb copy retains only in-frame clones and omits some. The repertoire holds 180,000 or so clones, 70% to 90% seen once, with approximately 0.31% in the top ten. A single count supports this clone. Its specificity is unknown. This sequence was found in a woman aged 30 to 39 in good health and CMV-seronegative. Sequenced: PBMCs. The chain combines TRBV4-1 with TRBJ2-7; the D gene is possibly TRBD2 (6 bases). As DNA, the CDR3 is TGCGCCAGCAGCGCTTCCTCGGGACTTTTTTACGAGCAGTACTTC. Protein sequence: CASSASSGLFYEQYF.